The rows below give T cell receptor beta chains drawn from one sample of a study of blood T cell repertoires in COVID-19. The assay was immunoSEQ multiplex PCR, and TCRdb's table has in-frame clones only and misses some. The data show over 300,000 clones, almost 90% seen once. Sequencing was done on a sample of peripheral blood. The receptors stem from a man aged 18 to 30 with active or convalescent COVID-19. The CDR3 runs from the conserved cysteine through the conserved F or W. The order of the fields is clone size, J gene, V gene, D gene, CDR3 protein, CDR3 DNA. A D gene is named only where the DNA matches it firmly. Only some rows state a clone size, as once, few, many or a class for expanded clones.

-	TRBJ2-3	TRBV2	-	CASSDQGGLSTDTQYF	TGTGCCAGCAGTGATCAGGGGGGCCTTAGCACAGATACGCAGTATTTT
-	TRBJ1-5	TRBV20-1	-	CSASRDTNQPQHF	TGCAGTGCTAGTAGGGACACCAATCAGCCCCAGCATTTT
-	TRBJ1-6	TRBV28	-	CASSPNNSPLHF	TGTGCCAGCAGCCCAAATAATTCACCCCTCCACTTT
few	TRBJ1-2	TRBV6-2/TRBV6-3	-	CASSASGTKLGYTF	TGTGCCAGCAGTGCTTCCGGGACAAAGCTAGGCTACACCTTC
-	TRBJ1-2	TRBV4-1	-	CASSLDFQGNYGYTF	TGCGCCAGCAGCCTTGATTTTCAGGGGAACTATGGCTACACCTTC
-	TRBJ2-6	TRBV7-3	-	CASSLRPLAHVTGANVLTF	TGTGCCAGCAGCTTAAGGCCCCTCGCGCACGTCACTGGGGCCAACGTGCTGACTTTC
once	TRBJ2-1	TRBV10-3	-	CATAGTQGNEQFF	TGTGCCACCGCCGGGACTCAGGGAAATGAGCAGTTCTTC
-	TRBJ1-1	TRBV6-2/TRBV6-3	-	CASSYWQINTEAFF	TGTGCCAGCAGTTATTGGCAGATTAACACTGAAGCTTTCTTT
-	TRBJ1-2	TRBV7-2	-	CASSLSGLGFNYGYTF	TGTGCCAGCAGCTTATCAGGGCTTGGATTTAACTATGGCTACACCTTC
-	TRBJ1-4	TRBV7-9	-	CASSLEVRGLGTNEKLFF	TGTGCCAGCAGCTTAGAAGTTCGCGGGTTGGGAACTAATGAAAAACTGTTTTTT
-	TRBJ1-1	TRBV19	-	CASSISVNTEAFF	TGTGCCAGTAGTATATCCGTGAACACTGAAGCTTTCTTT
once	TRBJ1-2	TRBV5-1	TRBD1	CASSLRTGRIDYGYTF	TGCGCCAGCAGCCTTAGGACAGGGCGGATAGACTATGGCTACACCTTC
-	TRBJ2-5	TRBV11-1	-	CASSLAVTGGETQYF	TGTGCCAGCAGCTTAGCTGTGACAGGCGGTGAGACCCAGTACTTC
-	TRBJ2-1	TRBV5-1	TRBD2	CASKFSSGVLLDEQFF	TGCGCCAGCAAATTCTCTAGCGGGGTCCTCTTGGATGAGCAGTTCTTC
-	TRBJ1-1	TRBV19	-	CASREVGTEAFF	TGTGCCAGTAGGGAGGTGGGTACTGAAGCTTTCTTT
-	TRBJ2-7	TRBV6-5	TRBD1	CASRSPGTGAYEQYF	TGTGCCAGCAGAAGCCCCGGGACAGGGGCCTACGAGCAGTACTTC
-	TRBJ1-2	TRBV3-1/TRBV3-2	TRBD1	CASSRGGQGKSYGYTF	TGTGCCAGCAGCCGGGGAGGACAGGGCAAAAGCTATGGCTACACCTTC
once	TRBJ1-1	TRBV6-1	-	CASSEGHRVTEAFF	TGTGCCAGCAGTGAAGGCCACAGGGTCACTGAAGCTTTCTTT
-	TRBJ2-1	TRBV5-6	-	CASSSTWGETYNEQFF	TGTGCCAGCAGCTCTACCTGGGGAGAGACCTACAATGAGCAGTTCTTC
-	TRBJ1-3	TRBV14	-	CASSPGIGNTIYF	TGTGCCAGCAGCCCGGGAATCGGAAACACCATATATTTT
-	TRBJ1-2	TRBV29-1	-	CSVEAGNYGYTF	TGCAGCGTTGAGGCAGGGAACTATGGCTACACCTTC
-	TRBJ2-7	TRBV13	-	CASSPQLDGEQYF	TGTGCCAGCAGCCCCCAGCTAGATGGGGAGCAGTACTTC